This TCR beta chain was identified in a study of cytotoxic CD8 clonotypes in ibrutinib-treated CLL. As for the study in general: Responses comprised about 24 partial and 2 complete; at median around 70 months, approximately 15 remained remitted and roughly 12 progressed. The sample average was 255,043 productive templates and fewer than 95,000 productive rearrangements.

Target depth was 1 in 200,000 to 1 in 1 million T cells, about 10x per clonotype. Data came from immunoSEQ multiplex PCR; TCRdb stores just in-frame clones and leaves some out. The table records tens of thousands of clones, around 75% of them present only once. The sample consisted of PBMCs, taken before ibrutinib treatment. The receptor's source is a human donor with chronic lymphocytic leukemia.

CDR3 sequence (DNA): TGTGCCAGTAGTATAGGCGGGACAGGGGCCAAAAACATTCAGTACTTC. It encodes CASSIGGTGAKNIQYF. The chain carries TRBV19 and TRBJ2-4, with 9 bases aligning to TRBD1. The CDR3 runs 16 residues. With 1 base clipped from V and 1 base from J, the junction kept 2 bases outside the gene matches. Germline values: CDR1 LNHDA, CDR2 SQIVND (reference sequence).